The clone carrying this T cell receptor beta chain was counted between two and nine times. The sample is drawn from a study of regulatory T cells in long-lasting Graves disease. Time point in this sample: persistent/refractory GD, antithyroid drugs over 5 years with positive TRAb. PBMCs were the source of the RNA used for TCR sequencing. V shed 4 bases, J shed 12 bases, and the junction held 21 bases outside the gene matches. The CDR3 sequence is 17 residues long. The germline V gene encodes CDR1 SEHNR and CDR2 FQNEAQ (reference sequence). Arm-PCR of CDR3 regions and iRepertoire HTBI primers were used to build TCR beta libraries. TCRdb processed the multiplex PCR reads anew with MiXCR; each CDR3 protein has one entry. This repertoire shows around 450,000 distinct CDR3 sequences, under 25% found once; its top ten account for about 7%.

The receptor's source is a female donor with Graves disease. Sequenced here: peripheral blood mononuclear cells (PBMCs), sampled when the disease was refractory, from a patient treated with antithyroid drugs. The rearrangement links TRBV7-9 to TRBJ1-2; the match to TRBD1 covers 9 bases. This chain's CDR3 is CASSSLAEQGARRNHTF. CDR3 nucleotides: TGTGCCAGCAGCTCCCTTGCGGAACAGGGGGCGCGACGGAACCACACCTTC.